This entry lists 27 T cell receptor beta chains sequenced from one sample in a study of cytomegalovirus exposure and HLA in healthy donors. The PCR employed 60 Vbeta primers together with 13 Jbeta primers. TCRdb keeps only in-frame clones here, not all; method: immunoSEQ multiplex PCR. The repertoire has under 200,000 clones, approximately 78% of them found once; the top ten carry approximately 1.5%. Sequenced: PBMCs. The receptors were sampled from a woman aged 18-29 years in good health and CMV-seronegative.

This clone was seen a handful of times. This chain connects TRBV4-3 to TRBJ2-2, with TRBD1 matching 9 bases. Germline V CDR1 and CDR2: LGHNA, YSLEER. This CDR3 has 17 residues. J was trimmed by 2 bases and V by 1 base; bases with no gene match: 5. The CDR3, as DNA: TGCGCCAGCAGCCAAGGGGACAGGGTGCTTAACACCGGGGAGCTGTTTTTT. Residues: CASSQGDRVLNTGELFF.

This chain connects TRBV28 to TRBJ1-2; 12 bases match TRBD1. J gave up 6 bases and V 6 bases, and 8 bases lay outside the gene matches. The CDR3 extends over 15 amino acids. CDR1 is MDHEN and CDR2 is SYDVKM in the germline V gene. Here the CDR3 reads CASSHRDRGQDGYTF. As DNA, the CDR3 is TGTGCCAGCAGCCATCGGGACAGGGGGCAGGATGGCTACACCTTC.

The chain joins TRBV5-6 to TRBJ1-6; D gene uncertain. The CDR3 contains 14 residues. Germline V gives CDR1 SGHDT, CDR2 YYEEEE. V was pared by 0 bases and J by 5 bases, with 6 bases between. CDR3 loop: CASSLVEDNSPLHF. For the CDR3, the DNA is TGTGCCAGCAGCTTGGTTGAGGATAATTCACCCCTCCACTTT.

The CDR3 DNA follows: TGTGCCAGCAGTGCTAGCGGGAGGTCGCCTGAGACCCAGTACTTC. Translating gives CASSASGRSPETQYF. This chain joins TRBV28 and TRBJ2-5, with 11 bases matching TRBD2. In germline, CDR1 is MDHEN, CDR2 SYDVKM. The CDR3 consists of 15 residues. V was pared by 5 bases and J by 5 bases, with 7 bases of the junction left unmatched.

The chain recombines TRBV6-1 with TRBJ2-5; TRBD1 is a possible D gene (7 bases). The germline V gene has CDR1 MNHNS and CDR2 SASEGT. The CDR3 is made up of 15 amino acids. Trimming took 5 bases from V and 6 from J, leaving 19 bases between them. The CDR3 region has the DNA TGTGCCAGCAGTTCAACGGAGGGACAGTATCAGACCCAGTACTTC. Its translation: CASSSTEGQYQTQYF.

The V gene is TRBV28, the J gene TRBJ1-2; 9 nucleotides align to TRBD1. Looked up from germline, CDR1 is MDHEN and CDR2 is SYDVKM. V was clipped by 3 bases and J by 8 bases; unmatched bases: 13. This CDR3 contains 16 residues. The CDR3 coding sequence is TGTGCCAGCAGTTTGCGGACCGGGACAGGGAGGGGGGGCTACACCTTC. It codes for CASSLRTGTGRGGYTF.

J is TRBJ1-3 and V is TRBV28; maybe TRBD1 (6 bases). The V and J ends lost 10 bases and 0 bases respectively, with 13 bases between them. The germline V gene has CDR1 MDHEN and CDR2 SYDVKM. The CDR3 runs 14 residues. Here the CDR3 DNA reads TGTGCCACCATGGACAGAATCTCTGGAAACACCATATATTTT. Amino acid sequence: CATMDRISGNTIYF.

The chain joins TRBV9 to TRBJ2-1, with 12 bases fitting TRBD1. The V gene's germline CDR1 is SGDLS and CDR2 YYNGEE. V shed 2 bases, J shed 7 bases, and the junction held 13 bases outside the gene matches. The CDR3 has 18 amino acids. DNA of the CDR3: TGTGCCAGCAGCGTCCGTATTCCTCCGGGACAGGGGGCAAATGAGCAGTTCTTC. This codes for CASSVRIPPGQGANEQFF. Combining the CDR3 with reference TRBV9 and TRBJ2-1 gives the whole variable domain DSGVTQTPKHLITATGQRVTLRCSPRSGDLSVYWYQQSLDQGLQFLIQYYNGEERAKGNILERFSAQQFPDLHSELNLSSLELGDSALYFCASSVRIPPGQGANEQFFGPGTRLTVL.

The chain has TRBV7-2 and TRBJ2-1; 10 nucleotides align to TRBD2. This CDR3 spans 19 amino acids. CDR1 is SGHTA and CDR2 is FQGNSA in the germline V gene. V was clipped by 0 bases and J by 1 base; unmatched bases: 9. CDR3 DNA: TGTGCCAGCAGCTTAGCGGTCCTAGCGGGAGATGGGTCCTACAATGAGCAGTTCTTC. Protein sequence: CASSLAVLAGDGSYNEQFF.

The rearrangement uses TRBV15 and TRBJ2-7; 13 nucleotides agree with TRBD2. Germline V CDR1 and CDR2: LNHNV, YYDKDF (reference sequence). This CDR3 comprises 16 residues. The trim removed 2 bases at V and 5 bases at J, leaving 6 bases unmatched. The CDR3 sequence is CATSRTRTSGRNEQYF. The CDR3, as DNA: TGTGCCACCAGCAGAACCCGGACTAGCGGGAGAAACGAGCAGTACTTC.

The chain employs TRBV7-2 and TRBJ2-3; the D gene is possibly TRBD2 (6 bases). CDR1 is SGHTA, CDR2 FQGNSA, per germline. CDR3 size: 14 residues. V lost 1 base and J 5 bases, leaving 10 bases between the germline ends. CDR3 nucleotides: TGTGCCAGCAGCTTAGGGCTAGCGATAGATACGCAGTATTTT. This sequence encodes CASSLGLAIDTQYF.

The V and J genes are TRBV4-1 and TRBJ2-4, with 10 bases identical to TRBD2. Trimming cost V 1 base and J 3 bases; bases outside gene matches: 12. Germline CDR1 and CDR2: MGHRA and YSYEKL. The CDR3 runs to 19 residues. In nucleotides, the CDR3 is TGCGCCAGCAGCCAAGTGGCTAGCGGGAGTTTTATCGGCAAAAACATTCAGTACTTC. Translated, it gives CASSQVASGSFIGKNIQYF.

The V gene is TRBV7-2, the J gene TRBJ1-2, with TRBD1 matching 10 bases. V lost 0 bases and J lost 4; bases outside the gene matches: 8. This CDR3 is 17 amino acids long. CDR1 is SGHTA and CDR2 is FQGNSA in the germline V gene. CDR3 residues: CASSLALRQGAGYGYTF. The DNA for the CDR3 is TGTGCCAGCAGCTTAGCGTTAAGACAGGGGGCAGGCTATGGCTACACCTTC.

This chain links TRBV28 with TRBJ2-1; 9 positions match TRBD1. This CDR3 is built from 18 residues. V dropped 6 bases and J dropped 8; count of bases not matched to a gene: 20. From germline, CDR1 is MDHEN and CDR2 SYDVKM. CDR3 DNA sequence: TGTGCCAGCAGCTCCCCCCGGGACAGGGTATTATTATGGGATGAGCAGTTCTTC. This sequence encodes CASSSPRDRVLLWDEQFF.

This clone was picked up one time. V is TRBV7-9 and J is TRBJ2-7, with TRBD1 matching 8 bases. The CDR3 spans 12 residues. Per germline, CDR1 SEHNR and CDR2 FQNEAQ (reference sequence). V trimming: 3 bases; J trimming: 9 bases; junction bases outside the gene matches: 4. The CDR3: CASSFTGGRQYV. CDR3 nucleotide sequence: TGTGCCAGCAGCTTCACAGGGGGACGGCAGTACGTC.

CDR3 residues: CASSSGTGGEQYF. CDR3 nucleotide sequence: TGTGCCAGCAGCTCCGGGACAGGGGGCGAGCAGTACTTC. The rearrangement uses TRBV28 and TRBJ2-7, with 11 bases aligning to TRBD1. Germline trimming cut 6 bases from V and 6 bases from J; bases unmatched to any gene: 4. From germline, CDR1 is MDHEN and CDR2 SYDVKM. The CDR3 length is 13 residues.

CDR3 loop: CASSPAVTSGNTIYF. The CDR3 DNA reads TGTGCCAGCAGCCCAGCGGTGACCTCTGGAAACACCATATATTTT. The V call is TRBV7-2, the J call TRBJ1-3, with D uncertain. Per the germline V gene, CDR1 is SGHTA and CDR2 is FQGNSA. V shed 5 bases and J shed 0 bases, with 11 bases lying between them. The CDR3 is 15 amino acids.

A few counts support this clone. V is TRBV5-6 and J is TRBJ1-3; 9 nucleotides agree with TRBD1. CDR3 size: 14 residues. Trimming cost V 0 bases and J 7 bases; bases outside gene matches: 2. Germline-derived CDR1 and CDR2 are SGHDT and YYEEEE. In nucleotides, the CDR3 is TGTGCCAGCAGCTTGGGGGACAGGGTCAACACCATATATTTT. Amino acids: CASSLGDRVNTIYF.

This clone was counted a single time. A junction boundary mismatches the germline segment, possibly from a read error. V usage is TRBV7-6 and J usage is TRBJ2-3; D unresolved. Germline V gene lookup returns CDR1 SGHVS and CDR2 FNYEAQ. CDR3 length: 15 residues. The CDR3 loop reads CASSVASSYTDTQYF. In DNA, the CDR3 is TGTGCCAGCAGCGTAGCCAGTTCTTACACAGATACGCAGTATTTT. The variable domain in full, completed from reference TRBV7-6 and TRBJ2-3, reads GAGVSQSPRYKVTKRGQDVALRCDPISGHVSLYWYRQALGQGPEFLTYFNYEAQQDKSGLPNDRFSAERPEGSISTLTIQRTEQRDSAMYRCASSVASSYTDTQYFGPGTRLTVL.

The rearrangement joins TRBV30 to TRBJ1-3; TRBD1 might be the D (5 bases). Germline V gene data show CDR1 as GTSNPN and CDR2 as SVGIG (reference sequence). The CDR3 sequence is 15 residues long. Trimming left V 4 bases short and J 2 bases short, with 15 bases between. CDR3 amino acids: CAWIYWAGTGNTIYF. The CDR3 DNA sequence: TGTGCCTGGATCTACTGGGCAGGGACTGGAAACACCATATATTTT.

The chain combines TRBV2 with TRBJ1-4; 7 positions agree with TRBD1. J lost 4 bases, V lost 6 bases, and 5 bases had no gene match. In germline, CDR1 is SNHLY, CDR2 FYNNEI. This CDR3 comprises 14 residues. This chain's CDR3 is CASREGAGNEKLFF. CDR3 DNA: TGTGCCAGCAGGGAGGGGGCTGGTAATGAAAAACTGTTTTTT. The entire variable domain, with the rest obtained from reference TRBV2 and TRBJ1-4, is as follows: EPEVTQTPSHQVTQMGQEVILRCVPISNHLYFYWYRQILGQKVEFLVSFYNNEISEKSEIFDDQFSVERPDGSNFTLKIRSTKLEDSAMYFCASREGAGNEKLFFGSGTQLSVL.

This clone appeared a single time. This chain connects TRBV27 to TRBJ2-7; no definite D call. The germline V gene has CDR1 MNHEY and CDR2 SMNVEV (reference sequence). The CDR3 covers 17 residues. V was trimmed by 3 bases and J by 0 bases, leaving 18 bases between them. This CDR3 is CASSFAAPAESSYEQYV. CDR3 in DNA: TGTGCCAGCAGTTTCGCGGCACCGGCGGAGAGCTCCTACGAGCAGTACGTC.

V is TRBV6-6 and J is TRBJ2-7, with 11 bases that match TRBD2. In germline, CDR1 is MNHNY, CDR2 SVGAGI (reference sequence). Trimming cost V 0 bases and J 6 bases; bases outside gene matches: 1. This CDR3 region has 14 residues. The CDR3 loop is CASSYSTSGSEQYV. CDR3 sequence (DNA): TGTGCCAGCAGTTACTCAACTAGCGGGAGCGAGCAGTACGTC.

The V gene is TRBV18, the J gene TRBJ1-5; no firm D call. V lost 0 bases and J lost 4, with 7 bases in between. Germline V gene lookup returns CDR1 KGHSH and CDR2 LQKENI. This CDR3 region has 14 residues. CDR3 sequence reads: CASSPPLRNQPQHF. CDR3 DNA sequence: TGTGCCAGCTCACCACCTCTCCGGAATCAGCCCCAGCATTTT.

This clone was seen a few times. The J gene is TRBJ1-6, the V gene TRBV25-1; D is perhaps TRBD1 (5 bases). Looked up from germline, CDR1 is MGHDK and CDR2 is SYGVNS. Trimming removed 4 bases at V and 5 bases at J, with 6 bases between. The CDR3 sequence is 13 residues long. The CDR3 protein is CASSVQDNSPLHF. The CDR3 DNA reads as TGTGCCAGCAGTGTACAGGATAATTCACCCCTCCACTTT.

The chain couples TRBV19 to TRBJ2-7, with 10 bases aligning to TRBD2. Germline V lookup: CDR1 LNHDA, CDR2 SQIVND (reference sequence). The CDR3 totals 14 residues. The V gene end was trimmed by 5 bases and the J gene end by 5 bases; junction bases not matched to a gene: 6. The DNA of the CDR3 is TGTGCCAGTAGTTGGACTAGCGGTCCCCACGAGCAGTACTTC. Its protein is CASSWTSGPHEQYF.

V gene TRBV18 combines with J gene TRBJ2-7, with 11 bases lining up with TRBD2. The CDR3 totals 19 residues. Germline assignment: CDR1 KGHSH and CDR2 LQKENI. Germline trimming cut 3 bases from V and 4 bases from J; bases unmatched to any gene: 17. The CDR3 region is CASSPIRLAGSYDGYEQYV. The CDR3 DNA sequence: TGTGCCAGCTCACCTATCCGACTAGCGGGATCCTATGACGGTTACGAGCAGTACGTC.